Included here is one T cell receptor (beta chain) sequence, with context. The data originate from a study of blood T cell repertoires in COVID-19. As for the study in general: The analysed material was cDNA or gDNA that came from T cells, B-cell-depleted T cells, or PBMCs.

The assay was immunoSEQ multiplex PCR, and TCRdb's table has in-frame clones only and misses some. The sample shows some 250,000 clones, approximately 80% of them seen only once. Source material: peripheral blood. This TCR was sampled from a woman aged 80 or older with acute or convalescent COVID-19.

CDR3 DNA sequence: TGTGCCAGCAGTGAGCGGACAAGATTACGAGCACAGTACTTC. It encodes CASSERTRLRAQYF. This chain joins TRBV6-1 and TRBJ2-7; maybe TRBD1 (5 bases). This CDR3 is built from 14 residues. Trimming took 3 bases from V and 10 from J, leaving 19 bases between them. Germline-derived CDR1 and CDR2 are MNHNS and SASEGT.